This T cell receptor beta chain was recovered during a study of neurological immune-mediated disorders. Broader study findings: It was HTLV-1-associated myelopathy that showed the most TCR clonal expansion, while multiple sclerosis showed the least, falling below healthy controls.

Stated time point: longitudinal time-point 1 (baseline). Among the participants, healthy controls were blood bank volunteers in Maryland, USA. This clonotype has ten or more counts. What it binds is not known. The cDNA was produced through 5'RACE with 10-nucleotide random UMIs. Every sequencing run generated over 170 million TCR-beta sequences from 15-18 subjects. MiXCR, run by TCRdb on the 5' RACE reads, gives a single entry per CDR3 protein. The table records 60,000 to 90,000 distinct CDR3 sequences, around 9.6% of them present only once. Germline-derived CDR1 and CDR2 are SGHTA and FQGTGA. Trimming cost V 4 bases and J 2 bases, with 15 bases left between them. The CDR3 covers 16 residues.

The chain carries TRBV7-3 and TRBJ1-5; tentatively, D is TRBD1 (6 bases). The clonotype comes from a man between 25 and 39 years old in good health. Input material: PBMCs. The CDR3 here is CASSSRGAMGNQPQHF. The CDR3 DNA follows: TGTGCCAGCAGCTCAAGGGGGGCAATGGGCAATCAGCCCCAGCATTTT. The whole variable domain, filled in from reference TRBV7-3 and TRBJ1-5, reads GAGVSQTPSNKVTEKGKYVELRCDPISGHTALYWYRQSLGQGPEFLIYFQGTGAADDSGLPNDRFFAVRPEGSVSTLKIQRTERGDSAVYLCASSSRGAMGNQPQHFGDGTRLSIL.